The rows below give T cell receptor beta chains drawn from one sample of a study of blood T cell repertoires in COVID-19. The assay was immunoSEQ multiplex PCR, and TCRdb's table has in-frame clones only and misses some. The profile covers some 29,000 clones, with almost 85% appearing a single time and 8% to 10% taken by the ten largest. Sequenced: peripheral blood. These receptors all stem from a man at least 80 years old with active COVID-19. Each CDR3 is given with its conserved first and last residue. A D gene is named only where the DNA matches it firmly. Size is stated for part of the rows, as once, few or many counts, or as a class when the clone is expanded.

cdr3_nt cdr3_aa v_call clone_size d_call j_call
TGTGCCAGCAGCACACTAGCGGGAGACCAAGAGACCCAGTACTTC CASSTLAGDQETQYF TRBV7-3 . TRBD2 TRBJ2-5
TGTGCCAGCAGTTTATCGCGGAGGGCCGAAAAACTGTTTTTT CASSLSRRAEKLFF TRBV27 . . TRBJ1-4
TGTGCCAGCAGCCCGAGACTGAGCGGGCCCCTCCACTTT CASSPRLSGPLHF TRBV3-1/TRBV3-2 . . TRBJ1-6
TGTGCCAGCAGTGAATCTAGGACAGGGCTGGAGACCCAGTACTTC CASSESRTGLETQYF TRBV6-1 . TRBD1 TRBJ2-5
TGTGCCAGCAGCTTGCCTTATTCACCCCTCCACTTT CASSLPYSPLHF TRBV5-4 medium-sized . TRBJ1-6
TGTGCCAGCAGCCCCGGGTACACTGAAGCTTTCTTT CASSPGYTEAFF TRBV7-8 . . TRBJ1-1
TGTGCCTGGAGTAAGTTAGCGGGGGGGCCGACAGATACGCAGTATTTT CAWSKLAGGPTDTQYF TRBV30 once TRBD2 TRBJ2-3
TGTGCCAGCAGCGGACGGACAGGGACTGAGTCTGAAAAACTGTTTTTT CASSGRTGTESEKLFF TRBV4-2 . TRBD1 TRBJ1-4
TGTGCCAGCAGCCAGACTAGCGGGGGGGCCTGGGATGAGCAGTTCTTC CASSQTSGGAWDEQFF TRBV5-8 . TRBD2 TRBJ2-1
TGTGCCAGCAGCCTAGGACTAGCGGCGGGCACAGATACGCAGTATTTT CASSLGLAAGTDTQYF TRBV3-1/TRBV3-2 . TRBD2 TRBJ2-3
TGTGCCAGCAGCCCAAGACGACACAGCGGGGGGGCTAACACCGGGGAGCTGTTTTTT CASSPRRHSGGANTGELFF TRBV5-4 . TRBD2 TRBJ2-2
TGCGCCAGCAGATTGAGCTTCCTCTCTGGAAACACCATATATTTT CASRLSFLSGNTIYF TRBV5-1 . . TRBJ1-3
TGCAGTGCTAGTGGACAGGGCCATGTCCGAGCCTACGAGCAGTACTTC CSASGQGHVRAYEQYF TRBV20-1 . TRBD1 TRBJ2-7
TGTGCCAGCACCATTGACAGACCGAACACTGAAGCTTTCTTT CASTIDRPNTEAFF TRBV7-2 . . TRBJ1-1
TGTGCCAGCAGCCTGGGCCGAGGCGAAGCTTTCTTT CASSLGRGEAFF TRBV5-4 . . TRBJ1-1
TGTGCCAGCAGCGGGCCACTCCGGGACAGGGTACAAGAGACCCAGTACTTC CASSGPLRDRVQETQYF TRBV9 . TRBD1 TRBJ2-5
TGTGCCAGTAGCGAGTTTAATGAAAAACTGTTTTTT CASSEFNEKLFF TRBV19 . . TRBJ1-4
TGTGCCAGCAGAAGGACAGGGGGCACTAATGAAAAACTGTTTTTT CASRRTGGTNEKLFF TRBV25-1 . TRBD1 TRBJ1-4
TGCAGCGTTTCTAGCGGGGGTCACGAGCAGTACTTC CSVSSGGHEQYF TRBV29-1 . TRBD2 TRBJ2-7
TGTGCCAGCAGCGTAGCTGGGACAGTCGGCACGCAGTATTTT CASSVAGTVGTQYF TRBV9 . TRBD1 TRBJ2-3
TGTGCCACCAGTGACCCGGGAGGGCCCAATGAGCAGTTCTTC CATSDPGGPNEQFF TRBV24-1 . TRBD2 TRBJ2-1
TGTGCCAGCAGCACAGGGTACACAGGCTACGAGCAGTACTTC CASSTGYTGYEQYF TRBV16 . . TRBJ2-7
TGTGCCAGCAGTACCCAGGACAGTCATGGCTACACCTTC CASSTQDSHGYTF TRBV25-1 few . TRBJ1-2
TGTGCCAGCACCGGGGCTAGCGGGGATCGTACAGATACGCAGTATTTT CASTGASGDRTDTQYF TRBV2 . TRBD2 TRBJ2-3
TGTGCCAGCAGCTCGCTCAGTTGGGGGGTTGGAAACACCATATATTTT CASSSLSWGVGNTIYF TRBV5-5 . . TRBJ1-3
TGTGCCAGCAGGGGGACAGGGAGCAATCAGCCCCAGCATTTT CASRGTGSNQPQHF TRBV2 . TRBD1 TRBJ1-5
TGTGCCAGCAGCCCGGGGGGATCGAACACCGGGGAGCTGTTTTTT CASSPGGSNTGELFF TRBV7-9 . TRBD2 TRBJ2-2
TGTGCCAGCAGTTCCCAGGGAAGCAATCAGCCCCAGCATTTT CASSSQGSNQPQHF TRBV6-6 . . TRBJ1-5
TGTGCCAGCAGCATAGGGACAGCGAACACTGAAGCTTTCTTT CASSIGTANTEAFF TRBV7-9 . TRBD1 TRBJ1-1
TGTGCCAGCAGTGAATTGGGACAGGGGGCCGAGCAGTACTTC CASSELGQGAEQYF TRBV6-1 . TRBD1 TRBJ2-7
TGCGCCAGCAGATTACCGGGACTAGGGGTCACAGATACGCAGTATTTT CASRLPGLGVTDTQYF TRBV10-2 . TRBD2 TRBJ2-3
TGTGCCATCAGCCAGGACAGGGGAAGCAATCAGCCCCAGCATTTT CAISQDRGSNQPQHF TRBV10-3 few TRBD1 TRBJ1-5
TGCGCCAGCCACGGGAGTAATGAAAAACTGTTTTTT CASHGSNEKLFF TRBV10-2 . . TRBJ1-4
TGTGCCAGCAGCCAAGATTTCCGGACAGGGGGGACCCAGTACTTC CASSQDFRTGGTQYF TRBV3-1/TRBV3-2 . TRBD1 TRBJ2-5
TGTGCCAGCAGCTCTACAGGACAGGGGATCAGAAATGAGCAGTTCTTC CASSSTGQGIRNEQFF TRBV7-9 once TRBD1 TRBJ2-1
TGCGCCAGCAGCTTGAAGGCAGGGGCAACTAATGAAAAACTGTTTTTT CASSLKAGATNEKLFF TRBV5-1 . . TRBJ1-4
TGTGCCATCAGTGAGGGGAGGGCGGGGTATGGCTACACCTTC CAISEGRAGYGYTF TRBV10-3 . . TRBJ1-2
TGCGCCACAACAGGAAACCTCGGCACCGGGGAGCTGTTTTTT CATTGNLGTGELFF TRBV5-1 . . TRBJ2-2
TGTGCCAGCCGCAAACAGGGTCTCGGGGAGCTGTTTTTT CASRKQGLGELFF TRBV19 few . TRBJ2-2
TGTGCCAGCAGAGGAAGCTCAGGGGCGCAAAATGAGCAGTTCTTC CASRGSSGAQNEQFF TRBV6-5 . . TRBJ2-1
TGTGCCAGCAGCCGCTGGGACTCAGTCTACGAGCAGTACTTC CASSRWDSVYEQYF TRBV3-1/TRBV3-2 . . TRBJ2-7
TGTGCCAGCAGCGCGCGGGGACAGACGTTGCAGGCTAATGAAAAACTGTTTTTT CASSARGQTLQANEKLFF TRBV9 . TRBD1 TRBJ1-4
TGCGCCAGCAGTGAAGCGGGACAGGGGTATGGATCACCCCTCCACTTT CASSEAGQGYGSPLHF TRBV10-2 . TRBD1 TRBJ1-6
TGTGCCAGCAGCTGGGACAGCTATGGCTACACCTTC CASSWDSYGYTF TRBV5-8 . TRBD1 TRBJ1-2
TGCGCCAGCAGCCAAGAGGGGCAGCGGGGGAACCAAGAGACCCAGTACTTC CASSQEGQRGNQETQYF TRBV4-1 . TRBD2 TRBJ2-5
TGCGCCAGCAGCCAAGGGAAAGGAGACTATGGCTACACCTTC CASSQGKGDYGYTF TRBV4-1 . . TRBJ1-2
TGTGCCAGCAGCCAACAGATCTCTGGAAACACCATATATTTT CASSQQISGNTIYF TRBV3-1/TRBV3-2 . . TRBJ1-3
TGTGCCAGTAGTATTGAGGGGGGGACACGGTTCTTTGGCGGGGCCAACGTCCTGACTTTC CASSIEGGTRFFGGANVLTF TRBV19 . . TRBJ2-6
TGTGCCAGCAGCCAAGAAAACAGGGATGGCTACACCTTC CASSQENRDGYTF TRBV3-1/TRBV3-2 . . TRBJ1-2
TGTGCCATCAGTGGCCCGGGACAGAAGAACACTGAAGCTTTCTTT CAISGPGQKNTEAFF TRBV10-3 . TRBD1 TRBJ1-1
TGTGCCAGCAGCTTCAATGACAGGCGAGAGACCCAGTACTTC CASSFNDRRETQYF TRBV7-9 . . TRBJ2-5
TGTGCCTGGGGGACAGGTAATTGGCCCCAGCATTTT CAWGTGNWPQHF TRBV30 few TRBD1 TRBJ1-5
TGTGCCAGCAGTTTTGGTGGCGTGGTGATTGGGCCCTCTGGGGCCAACGTCCTGACTTTC CASSFGGVVIGPSGANVLTF TRBV27 . . TRBJ2-6
TGTGCCAGCAGCCTGTCGGGAAACACCATATATTTT CASSLSGNTIYF TRBV3-1/TRBV3-2 . . TRBJ1-3
TGTGCCAGCAGCCGCTCAAGGGACAGGGGAAACAATGAGCAGTTCTTC CASSRSRDRGNNEQFF TRBV5-4 . TRBD1 TRBJ2-1